The following is a T cell receptor (beta chain) sequence with its context. Its antigen remains unknown. CD45RO-negative, CCR7-selected cells formed the naive CD8 fraction, which excluded terminally differentiated effector memory CD45RA+ cells. This sample is drawn from a study of shared clonotypes between healthy human individuals. Generated by immunoSEQ multiplex PCR, the TCRdb table keeps only in-frame clones and is missing some. The data show more than 550,000 clones, with 92% seen just once and about 24% held by the top ten. V dropped 2 bases and J dropped 0; count of bases not matched to a gene: 3. Germline assignment: CDR1 GTSNPN and CDR2 SVGIG (reference sequence). The length of the CDR3 is 14 residues. Study results and limitations: Shared across a few donors were around 5% of the naive CD4 clonotypes. There were few donors, and this limited the genetic and exposure-history diversity represented.

This rearrangement joins TRBV30 to TRBJ1-1, with 7 bases lining up with TRBD1. Sequencing was done on a sample of naive CD8+ T cells sorted from blood. This TCR was recovered from a young man in good health. The CDR3 DNA sequence: TGTGCCTGGAGTAAGGGACAGATGAACACTGAAGCTTTCTTT. Translating it yields CAWSKGQMNTEAFF.